Following are 29 T cell receptor beta chains from one sample sequenced in a study of response to subunit inactivated influenza vaccine. Using its own MiXCR run on the RT-PCR reads, TCRdb lists one record per CDR3 protein. There are under 200,000 distinct CDR3 sequences in the sample; roughly 10% occur only once, and under 40% lies in the top ten. Sequences were derived from CD8+ T cells sorted from PBMCs, sampled less than 30 months after vaccination. These receptors were collected from a man aged 50 to 75 who received an inactivated influenza vaccine.

CDR3 in DNA: TGTGCCACCAGTGCGGGGGGGAACACTGAAGCTTTCTTT. This gives the protein CATSAGGNTEAFF. The V call is TRBV24-1, the J call TRBJ1-1, with TRBD1 as a possible D gene (5 bases). Trimming took 5 bases from V and 1 from J, leaving 7 bases between them. CDR3 size: 13 residues. In germline, CDR1 is KGHDR, CDR2 SFDVKD.

This clonotype has a count of ten or more. CDR3 sequence (DNA): TGTGCCAGCAGTTACGACGACTCCTACAATGAGCAGTTCTTC. It codes for CASSYDDSYNEQFF. The rearrangement links TRBV6-5 to TRBJ2-1; D unclear. The CDR3 is made up of 14 amino acids. Trimming left V 2 bases short and J 0 bases short, with 5 bases between. The germline V gene encodes CDR1 MNHEY and CDR2 SVGAGI.

This chain joins TRBV19 and TRBJ2-7; a weak D match, TRBD1 (6 bases). This CDR3 has 13 amino acids. From germline, CDR1 is LNHDA and CDR2 SQIVND (reference sequence). Trimming took 5 bases from V and 3 from J, leaving 11 bases between them. CDR3 nucleotide sequence: TGTGCCAGTAGTGAAACAGGGTTCTACGAGCAGTACTTC. Protein sequence: CASSETGFYEQYF.

This clonotype was counted ten times or more. V gene TRBV5-1 combines with J gene TRBJ2-1; D may be TRBD1 or TRBD2 (6 bases each). Per the germline V gene, CDR1 is SGHRS and CDR2 is YFSETQ. This CDR3 spans 16 amino acids. Trimming removed 0 bases at V and 0 bases at J, with 10 bases between. The CDR3: CASSLGGADSYNEQFF. The CDR3 region has the DNA TGCGCCAGCAGCTTGGGGGGGGCAGACTCCTACAATGAGCAGTTCTTC. The full variable domain, completed using reference TRBV5-1 and TRBJ2-1, is KAGVTQTPRYLIKTRGQQVTLSCSPISGHRSVSWYQQTPGQGLQFLFEYFSETQRNKGNFPGRFSGRQFSNSRSEMNVSTLELGDSALYLCASSLGGADSYNEQFFGPGTRLTVL.

The V gene is TRBV7-9, the J gene TRBJ2-7; TRBD2 might be the D (5 bases). The CDR3 has 15 residues. V lost 4 bases, J lost 5 bases, and 18 bases lay in between. CDR1 is SEHNR, CDR2 FQNEAQ, per germline (reference sequence). The CDR3 is CASSSFIGVRNEQYF. CDR3 coding DNA: TGTGCCAGCAGCTCGTTCATCGGGGTAAGGAACGAGCAGTACTTC.

This clonotype was counted once. The junction differs from germline at one of its ends, possibly a read error. V usage is TRBV2 and J usage is TRBJ2-2; no firm D call. The CDR3 covers 16 residues. Germline V gene lookup returns CDR1 SNHLY and CDR2 FYNNEI. The CDR3 nucleotides read TGTGCCAGCGGTGAAGCGTGGGGATTGAACACCGGGGAGCTGTTTTTT. It encodes CASGEAWGLNTGELFF.

A few counts support this clonotype. The chain couples TRBV7-9 to TRBJ2-7; D may be TRBD1 (6 bases). Germline CDR1 is SEHNR and CDR2 is FQNEAQ (reference sequence). Trimming removed 5 bases from V and 3 bases from J, with 14 bases in between. There are 14 residues in the CDR3. CDR3 amino acids: CASSPKTGLYEQYF. CDR3 bases: TGTGCCAGCAGCCCTAAGACAGGACTCTACGAGCAGTACTTC.

The rearrangement uses TRBV29-1 and TRBJ2-1; maybe TRBD1 (6 bases). The CDR3 has 14 residues. Germline V CDR1 and CDR2: SQVTM, ANQGSEA. The ends were cut back, 6 bases at V and 9 bases at J, with 21 bases in the middle. This CDR3 reads CSVPKHLGAGEQFF. CDR3 bases: TGCAGCGTCCCGAAACACCTGGGGGCAGGTGAGCAGTTCTTC.

This clonotype came up a few times. The chain is built from TRBV11-3 and TRBJ2-1; D unresolved. Germline values: CDR1 SGHNT, CDR2 YENEEA. Trimming cost V 5 bases and J 4 bases, with 9 bases left between them. CDR3 length equals 13 residues. DNA for the CDR3: TGTGCCAGCAGCCAACACGCGTACAATGAGCAGTTCTTC. It specifies CASSQHAYNEQFF. Together with reference TRBV11-3 and TRBJ2-1, the CDR3 gives the full variable domain: EAGVVQSPRYKIIEKKQPVAFWCNPISGHNTLYWYLQNLGQGPELLIRYENEEAVDDSQLPKDRFSAERLKGVDSTLKIQPAELGDSAVYLCASSQHAYNEQFFGPGTRLTVL.

This clonotype was counted only a few times. This chain uses TRBV7-9 with TRBJ2-7; D gene uncertain. Trimming removed 4 bases at V and 5 bases at J, with 12 bases between. The germline CDR1 and CDR2 sequences are SEHNR and FQNEAQ (reference sequence). This CDR3 spans 13 amino acids. The CDR3 sequence is CASSSNSVDEQYF. The CDR3 bases are TGTGCCAGCAGCTCAAATTCTGTCGACGAGCAGTACTTC.

This clonotype occurred a few times. V and J are TRBV7-8 and TRBJ2-5, with 13 bases lining up with TRBD2. Germline lookup yields CDR1 SGHVS and CDR2 FQNEAQ. The CDR3 spans 16 residues. Trimming removed 6 bases from V and 2 bases from J; junction bases left unmatched: 6. DNA of the CDR3: TGTGCCAGCAGATGGACTAGCGGGAGTATTCAAGAGACCCAGTACTTC. This encodes CASRWTSGSIQETQYF.

The CDR3 nucleotides read TGTGCCAGCAGTGATGAAGAGCGGGAGACATTGTCAGATACGCAGTATTTT. Translation gives CASSDEERETLSDTQYF. V and J are TRBV2 and TRBJ2-3, with TRBD2 matching over 8 bases. V lost 3 bases and J lost 4; bases outside the gene matches: 12. This CDR3 region has 17 residues. Germline V lookup: CDR1 SNHLY, CDR2 FYNNEI.

The CDR3 nucleotides read TGTGCCACACAGACAGGGTTTGGTACTGAAGCTTTCTTT. As protein: CATQTGFGTEAFF. The chain couples TRBV10-3 to TRBJ1-1, with 7 bases aligning to TRBD1. V trimming: 10 bases; J trimming: 5 bases; junction bases outside the gene matches: 10. Germline CDR1 and CDR2: ENHRY and SYGVKD. The CDR3 length is 13 residues.

The CDR3 nucleotides read TGTGCCAGCAGCCAAGAGTCCCGACTAGCGGGGTACAATGAGCAGTTCTTC. Translated: CASSQESRLAGYNEQFF. This chain uses TRBV14 with TRBJ2-1; 11 bases line up with TRBD2. V lost 0 bases to trimming and J lost 4 bases; unmatched junction nucleotides: 5. Germline CDR1 reads SGHDN; CDR2 reads FVKESK. This CDR3 contains 17 residues.

This clonotype was observed at least ten times. The chain couples TRBV3-1 to TRBJ2-1, with TRBD1 identical over 9 bases. This CDR3 region has 15 residues. After removal of 3 bases from V and 8 bases from J, the junction contained 8 bases not matched to a gene. The germline gives CDR1 LGHDT, CDR2 YNNKEL (reference sequence). CDR3 bases: TGTGCCAGCAGCCACCCCGGGACAGGGATAGATGAGCAGTTCTTC. It codes for CASSHPGTGIDEQFF.

Only a few counts were recorded for this clonotype. The genes are TRBV25-1 and TRBJ2-3, with 8 bases aligning to TRBD2. Germline loops: CDR1 MGHDK, CDR2 SYGVNS. The CDR3 contains 15 residues. V was clipped by 4 bases and J by 4 bases; unmatched bases: 7. CDR3 in DNA: TGTGCCAGCAGTGTGCAGCGGGAGTTGGCAGATACGCAGTATTTT. It yields the protein CASSVQRELADTQYF.

The genes are TRBV24-1 and TRBJ2-1, with 10 positions matching TRBD1. The J segment lost 0 bases and the V segment lost 5 bases, leaving 12 bases of the junction unmatched. The CDR3 runs to 19 residues. In germline, CDR1 is KGHDR, CDR2 SFDVKD. As DNA, the CDR3 is TGTGCCACCAGTGCACCGGGACAGGGGCTCTCCAGCTCCTACAATGAGCAGTTCTTC. This translates into CATSAPGQGLSSSYNEQFF.

This clonotype was found many times. J is TRBJ2-1 and V is TRBV12-3 or TRBV12-4; no clear D gene. V shed 1 base and J shed 5 bases, with 9 bases lying between them. The CDR3 loop spans 14 amino acids. The CDR3 region has the DNA TGTGCCAGCAGTTTAGGTTGGCGTGACAATGAGCAGTTCTTC. This codes for CASSLGWRDNEQFF.

This clonotype was detected a few times. The chain couples TRBV27 to TRBJ2-1; TRBD2 matches 11 bases. The V gene's germline CDR1 is MNHEY and CDR2 SMNVEV (reference sequence). The CDR3 loop spans 16 amino acids. J lost 5 bases, V lost 5 bases, and 8 bases had no gene match. CDR3 region: CASSIKTSGNDNEQFF. The CDR3 DNA follows: TGTGCCAGCAGTATCAAGACTAGCGGGAACGACAATGAGCAGTTCTTC.

This clonotype was seen only a few times. The CDR3: CAISDGQGFNGELFF. The CDR3, as DNA: TGTGCCATCAGCGACGGACAGGGCTTTAACGGGGAGCTGTTTTTT. The chain couples TRBV10-3 to TRBJ2-2, with TRBD1 identical over 8 bases. The CDR3 spans 15 residues. V was pared by 6 bases and J by 7 bases, with 10 bases of the junction left unmatched. Per the germline V gene, CDR1 is ENHRY and CDR2 is SYGVKD.

This clonotype has a count of ten or more. The rearrangement links TRBV6-2 or TRBV6-3 to TRBJ2-7, with 8 bases identical to TRBD1. CDR1 is MNHEY and CDR2 is SVGEGT in the germline V gene. CDR3 length: 15 amino acids. V trimming: 6 bases; J trimming: 4 bases; junction bases outside the gene matches: 11. The chain's CDR3 is CASSRTLTGVYEQYF. The CDR3 DNA reads as TGTGCCAGCAGCCGCACCTTGACAGGGGTGTACGAGCAGTACTTC.

This clonotype was observed many times. V gene TRBV12-3 or TRBV12-4 combines with J gene TRBJ2-1, with D tentatively TRBD1 (6 bases). The CDR3 has 13 amino acids. The V and J ends lost 3 bases and 6 bases respectively, with 9 bases between them. CDR3 sequence reads: CASSFSGANEQFF. The CDR3 nucleotides read TGTGCCAGCAGTTTTTCAGGGGCCAATGAGCAGTTCTTC.

The chain recombines TRBV6-5 with TRBJ1-2; possible D gene TRBD1, 6 bases. Trimming took off 2 bases at V and 7 bases at J, with 11 bases between the two ends. CDR3 length: 13 residues. Per the germline V gene, CDR1 is MNHEY and CDR2 is SVGAGI. DNA for the CDR3: TGTGCCAGCAGTTACCTCCAGGGGCTTGGCTACACCTTC. It encodes CASSYLQGLGYTF.

The gene calls are TRBV2 and TRBJ2-7; no clear D gene. Germline values: CDR1 SNHLY, CDR2 FYNNEI. The ends were cut back, 4 bases at V and 9 bases at J, with 19 bases in the middle. The CDR3 is 14 residues long. The CDR3 sequence is CASSGYGIAIVQYF. CDR3 nucleotide sequence: TGTGCCAGCAGTGGTTACGGCATAGCCATTGTGCAGTACTTC.

The rearrangement links TRBV20-1 to TRBJ2-5; 10 positions match TRBD2. The CDR3 is 15 residues long. Germline assignment: CDR1 DFQATT and CDR2 SNEGSKA (reference sequence). The V segment lost 4 bases and the J segment 4 bases; nucleotides outside the gene matches: 9. For the CDR3, the DNA is TGCAGTGCTAACGACTTAGAGCGGGGGGGAGAGACCCAGTACTTC. Translating gives CSANDLERGGETQYF.

This clonotype was counted a few times. The chain recombines TRBV18 with TRBJ2-5; 9 bases align to TRBD2. CDR3 length equals 15 residues. V was clipped by 4 bases and J by 5 bases; unmatched bases: 8. Germline V gives CDR1 KGHSH, CDR2 LQKENI. The CDR3, as DNA: TGTGCCAGCTCACTGACTAGCGGATTTCCCGAGACCCAGTACTTC. Translation gives CASSLTSGFPETQYF.

The CDR3 DNA sequence: TGTGCCAGCAGCGAGGGACTAGTGGGGTCCTACGAGCAGTACTTC. Amino acids: CASSEGLVGSYEQYF. V usage is TRBV9 and J usage is TRBJ2-7; 8 bases fit TRBD2. The CDR3 runs to 15 residues. The germline CDR1 and CDR2 sequences are SGDLS and YYNGEE. The trim removed 3 bases at V and 1 base at J, leaving 6 bases unmatched.

There are a few counts of this clonotype. The chain recombines TRBV11-2 with TRBJ2-1, with TRBD2 matching over 10 bases. V lost 0 bases, J lost 3 bases, and 5 bases stayed unmatched. Germline CDR1 and CDR2: SGHAT and FQNNGV. The CDR3 contains 17 residues. The DNA of the CDR3 is TGTGCCAGCAGCTTAGACAGCGGACTAGCGGACTACAATGAGCAGTTCTTC. It encodes CASSLDSGLADYNEQFF.

This clonotype has ten or more counts. V gene TRBV28 combines with J gene TRBJ2-7; TRBD1 matches 8 bases. J gave up 5 bases and V 6 bases, and 6 bases lay outside the gene matches. The CDR3 length is 13 residues. The V gene's germline CDR1 is MDHEN and CDR2 SYDVKM. As DNA, the CDR3 is TGTGCCAGCAGCTGGGACAGGAGAGACGAGCAGTACTTC. Translating gives CASSWDRRDEQYF.